This TCR beta chain was recorded in a study of shared clonotypes between healthy human individuals. TCRdb keeps only in-frame clones here, not all; method: immunoSEQ multiplex PCR. Of 2 million to 2.5 million clones in the sample, 93% are singletons; the top ten hold more than 1.5%. The study, taken as a whole, reports: As a rule, naive subsets had a larger estimated richness than memory subsets.

Concerning this clone: Antigen specificity is unknown.

The CDR3 extends over 17 amino acids. The V gene's germline CDR1 is SEHNR and CDR2 FQNEAQ (reference sequence). J was trimmed by 0 bases and V by 5 bases; bases with no gene match: 8. In the naive CD8 group, cells lacked CD45RO and were positively selected for CCR7, so terminally differentiated effector memory CD45RA+ cells were left out. The TCR sequence derives from a young man in good health. Some clones in this sample may be carry-over from other donors' samples. The chain employs TRBV7-9 and TRBJ2-1; 9 nucleotides align to TRBD2. Specimen: naive CD8+ T cells from PBMCs. The CDR3, as DNA: TGTGCCAGCAGCAAAAAGCGGGAGGCCCCCTCCTACAATGAGCAGTTCTTC. It encodes CASSKKREAPSYNEQFF.